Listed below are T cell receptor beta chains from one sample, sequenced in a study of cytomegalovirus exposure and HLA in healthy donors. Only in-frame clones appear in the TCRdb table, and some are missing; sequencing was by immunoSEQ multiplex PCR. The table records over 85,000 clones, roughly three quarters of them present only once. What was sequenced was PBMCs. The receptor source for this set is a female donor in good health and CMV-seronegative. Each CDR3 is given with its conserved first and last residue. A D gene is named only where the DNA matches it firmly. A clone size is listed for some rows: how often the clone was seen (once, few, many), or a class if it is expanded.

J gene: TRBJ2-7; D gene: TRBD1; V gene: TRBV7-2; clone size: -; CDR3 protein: CASSLAPGQSYEQYF; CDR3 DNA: TGTGCCAGCAGCTTAGCACCGGGACAGTCCTACGAGCAGTACTTC
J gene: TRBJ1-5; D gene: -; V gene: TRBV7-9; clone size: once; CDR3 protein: CASSGQLSNQPQHF; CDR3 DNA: TGTGCCAGCAGTGGACAGCTTAGCAATCAGCCCCAGCATTTT
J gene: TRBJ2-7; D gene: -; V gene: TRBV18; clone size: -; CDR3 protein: CASSTGIPYEQYF; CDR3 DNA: TGTGCCAGCTCAACGGGGATACCCTACGAGCAGTACTTC
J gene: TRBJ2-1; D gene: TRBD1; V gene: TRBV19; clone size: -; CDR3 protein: CASTPLDRVSNNEQFF; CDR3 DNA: TGTGCCTCGACCCCCCTTGACAGGGTCAGCAACAATGAGCAGTTCTTC
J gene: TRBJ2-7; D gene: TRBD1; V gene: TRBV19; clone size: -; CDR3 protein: CASADRGRAYEQYF; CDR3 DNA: TGTGCCAGTGCCGACAGGGGAAGGGCCTACGAGCAGTACTTC
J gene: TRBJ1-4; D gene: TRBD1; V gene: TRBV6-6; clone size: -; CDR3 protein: CASTRQGLGEKLFF; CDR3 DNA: TGTGCCAGCACCCGACAGGGATTAGGGGAAAAACTGTTTTTT
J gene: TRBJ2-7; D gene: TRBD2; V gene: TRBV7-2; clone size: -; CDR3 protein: CASSLVGPAGGEQYF; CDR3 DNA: TGTGCCAGCAGCTTAGTCGGTCCAGCGGGAGGCGAGCAGTACTTC
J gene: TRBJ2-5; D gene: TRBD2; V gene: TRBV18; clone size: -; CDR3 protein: CASSPKRREGQETQYF; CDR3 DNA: TGTGCCAGCTCACCTAAACGGCGGGAGGGCCAAGAGACCCAGTACTTC
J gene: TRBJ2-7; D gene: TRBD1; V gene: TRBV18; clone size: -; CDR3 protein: CASSVGTEPYEQYF; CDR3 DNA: TGTGCCAGCTCAGTAGGGACAGAGCCGTACGAGCAGTACTTC
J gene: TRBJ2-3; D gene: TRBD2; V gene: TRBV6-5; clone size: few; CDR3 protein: CASSFQGTSEDTQYF; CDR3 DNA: TGTGCCAGCAGCTTCCAGGGGACTAGCGAAGATACGCAGTATTTT
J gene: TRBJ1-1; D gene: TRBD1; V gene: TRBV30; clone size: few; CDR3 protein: CAWSPGTGGTEAFF; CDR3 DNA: TGTGCCTGGAGTCCCGGGACAGGGGGTACTGAAGCTTTCTTT
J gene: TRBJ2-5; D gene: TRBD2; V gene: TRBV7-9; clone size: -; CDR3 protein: CASSLGLAQETQYF; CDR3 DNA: TGTGCCAGCAGCTTAGGACTAGCCCAAGAGACCCAGTACTTC
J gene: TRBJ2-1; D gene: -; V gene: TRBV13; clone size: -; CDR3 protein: CASSLEGGSEGSYNEQFF; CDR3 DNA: TGTGCCAGCAGCTTAGAGGGGGGGTCGGAGGGGTCCTACAATGAGCAGTTCTTC
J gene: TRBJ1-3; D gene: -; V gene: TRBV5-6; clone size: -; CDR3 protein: CASSISYFPSGNTIYF; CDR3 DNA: TGTGCCAGCAGCATCTCTTACTTCCCCTCTGGAAACACCATATATTTT
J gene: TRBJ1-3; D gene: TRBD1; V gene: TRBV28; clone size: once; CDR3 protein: CASSEGAAGGNTIYF; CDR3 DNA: TGTGCCAGCAGTGAGGGGGCCGCCGGTGGAAACACCATATATTTT
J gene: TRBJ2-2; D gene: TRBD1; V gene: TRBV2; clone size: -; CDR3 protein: CASRGTGYTGELFF; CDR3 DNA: TGTGCCAGCAGGGGGACAGGGTACACCGGGGAGCTGTTTTTT
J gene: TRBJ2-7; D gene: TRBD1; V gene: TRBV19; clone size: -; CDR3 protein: CASSISGGQGFYEQYF; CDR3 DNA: TGTGCCAGTAGTATAAGCGGCGGACAGGGGTTCTACGAGCAGTACTTC
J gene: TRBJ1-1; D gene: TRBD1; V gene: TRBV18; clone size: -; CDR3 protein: CASSPSRTGAPEAFF; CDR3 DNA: TGTGCCAGCTCACCATCTCGGACAGGGGCTCCCGAAGCTTTCTTT
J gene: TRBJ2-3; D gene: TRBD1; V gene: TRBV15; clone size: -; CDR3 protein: CATSGKTGARGTDTQYF; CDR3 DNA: TGTGCCACCAGCGGCAAGACAGGGGCAAGGGGCACAGATACGCAGTATTTT
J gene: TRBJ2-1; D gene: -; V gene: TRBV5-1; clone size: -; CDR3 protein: CASSLEQGSYNEQFF; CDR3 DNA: TGCGCCAGCAGCTTGGAACAGGGCTCCTACAATGAGCAGTTCTTC
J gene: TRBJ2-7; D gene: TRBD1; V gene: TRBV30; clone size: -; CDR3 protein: CAWSRAGQGSYEQYF; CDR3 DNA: TGTGCCTGGAGTCGCGCGGGACAGGGATCCTACGAGCAGTACTTC
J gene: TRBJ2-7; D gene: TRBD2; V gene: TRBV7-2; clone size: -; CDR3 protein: CASSLRLAGYEQYF; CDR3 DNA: TGTGCCAGCAGCTTACGACTAGCGGGCTACGAGCAGTACTTC
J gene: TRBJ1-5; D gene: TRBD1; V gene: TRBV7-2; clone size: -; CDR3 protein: CASSSGTGANQPQHF; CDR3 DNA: TGTGCCAGCAGCTCCGGGACAGGGGCCAATCAGCCCCAGCATTTT
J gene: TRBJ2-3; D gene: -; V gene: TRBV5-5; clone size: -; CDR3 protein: CASTLQETTQYF; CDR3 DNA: TGTGCCAGCACTCTACAGGAAACCACGCAGTATTTT
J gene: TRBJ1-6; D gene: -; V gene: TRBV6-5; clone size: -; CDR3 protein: CASRASINSPLHF; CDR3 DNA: TGTGCCAGCAGAGCCTCCATAAATTCACCCCTCCACTTT
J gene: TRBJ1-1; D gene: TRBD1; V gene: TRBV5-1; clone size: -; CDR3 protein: CASSLVGTGARGAEAFF; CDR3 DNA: TGCGCCAGCAGCTTAGTCGGGACAGGGGCCCGAGGGGCTGAAGCTTTCTTT
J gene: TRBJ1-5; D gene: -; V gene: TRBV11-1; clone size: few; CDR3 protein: CASSQSNQVRGQPQHF; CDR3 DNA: TGTGCCAGCAGCCAAAGTAATCAGGTCCGTGGGCAGCCCCAGCATTTT
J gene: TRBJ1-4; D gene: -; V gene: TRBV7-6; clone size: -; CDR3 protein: CASSLTGIGEKLFF; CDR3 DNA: TGTGCCAGCAGCTTAACAGGGATCGGCGAAAAACTGTTTTTT
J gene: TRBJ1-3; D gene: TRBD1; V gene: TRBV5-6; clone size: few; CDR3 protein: CASSLVAGTGTHTIYF; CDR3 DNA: TGTGCCAGCAGCTTGGTGGCGGGGACAGGGACGCACACCATATATTTT
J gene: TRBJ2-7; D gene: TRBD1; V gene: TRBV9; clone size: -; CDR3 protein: CASSPEWTGEQYF; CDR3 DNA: TGTGCCAGCAGCCCGGAGTGGACAGGCGAGCAGTACTTC
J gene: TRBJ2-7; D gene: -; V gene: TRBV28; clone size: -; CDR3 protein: CASSFSLVFSYEQYF; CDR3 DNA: TGTGCCAGCAGTTTTAGCCTAGTCTTCTCCTACGAGCAGTACTTC
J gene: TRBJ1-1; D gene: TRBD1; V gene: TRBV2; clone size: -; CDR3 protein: CASREGTGTEAFF; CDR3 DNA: TGTGCCAGCAGGGAAGGGACAGGCACTGAAGCTTTCTTT
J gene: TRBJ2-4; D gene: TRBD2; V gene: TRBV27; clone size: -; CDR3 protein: CASSLSGGEAARTDIQYF; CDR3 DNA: TGTGCCAGCAGTTTATCGGGGGGGGAGGCAGCCAGGACGGACATTCAGTACTTC
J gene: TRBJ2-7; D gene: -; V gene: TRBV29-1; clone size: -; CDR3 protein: CSVAVYEQYF; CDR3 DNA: TGCAGCGTAGCCGTCTACGAGCAGTACTTC
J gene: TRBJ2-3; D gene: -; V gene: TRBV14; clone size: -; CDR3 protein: CASSYTDTQYF; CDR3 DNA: TGTGCCAGCAGCTACACAGATACGCAGTATTTT
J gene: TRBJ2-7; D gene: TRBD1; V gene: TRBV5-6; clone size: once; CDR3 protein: CASSFTRDSEQYF; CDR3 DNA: TGTGCCAGCAGCTTTACGAGGGACAGCGAGCAGTACTTC
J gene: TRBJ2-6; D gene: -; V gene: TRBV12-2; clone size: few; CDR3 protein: CASRLAPLAGGSGANVLTF; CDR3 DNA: TGTGCAAGTCGCTTAGCGCCACTAGCGGGAGGATCTGGGGCCAACGTCCTGACTTTC
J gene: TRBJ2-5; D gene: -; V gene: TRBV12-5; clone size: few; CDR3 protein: CASDAGGGVETQYF; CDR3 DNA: TGTGCTAGTGACGCTGGTGGAGGGGTTGAGACCCAGTACTTC
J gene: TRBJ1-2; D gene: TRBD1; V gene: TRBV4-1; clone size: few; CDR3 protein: CASRLKPGQGWDGYTF; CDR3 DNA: TGCGCCAGCAGACTAAAACCGGGACAGGGATGGGATGGCTACACCTTC
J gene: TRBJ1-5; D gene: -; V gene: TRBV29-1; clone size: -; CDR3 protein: CSVCEAAGNQPQHF; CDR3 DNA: TGCAGCGTCTGCGAGGCAGCCGGCAATCAGCCCCAGCATTTT
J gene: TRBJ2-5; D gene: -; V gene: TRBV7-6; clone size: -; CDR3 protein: CASSSVAEETQYF; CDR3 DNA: TGTGCCAGCAGCTCCGTAGCGGAGGAGACCCAGTACTTC
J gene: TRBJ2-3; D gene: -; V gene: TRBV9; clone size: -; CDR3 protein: CASSPRGAGANTDTQYF; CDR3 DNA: TGTGCCAGCAGCCCCCGGGGGGCGGGGGCCAACACAGATACGCAGTATTTT